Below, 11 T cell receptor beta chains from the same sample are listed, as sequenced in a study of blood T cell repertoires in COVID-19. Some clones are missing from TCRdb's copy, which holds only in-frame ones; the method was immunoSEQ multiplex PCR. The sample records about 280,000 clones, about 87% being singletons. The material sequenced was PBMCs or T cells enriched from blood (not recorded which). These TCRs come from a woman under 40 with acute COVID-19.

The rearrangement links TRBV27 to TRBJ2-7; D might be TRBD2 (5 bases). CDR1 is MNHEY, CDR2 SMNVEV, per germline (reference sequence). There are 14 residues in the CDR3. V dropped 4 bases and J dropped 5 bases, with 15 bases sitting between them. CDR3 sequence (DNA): TGTGCCAGCAGTTACTATTCCCCGGGAAACGAGCAGTACTTC. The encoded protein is CASSYYSPGNEQYF.

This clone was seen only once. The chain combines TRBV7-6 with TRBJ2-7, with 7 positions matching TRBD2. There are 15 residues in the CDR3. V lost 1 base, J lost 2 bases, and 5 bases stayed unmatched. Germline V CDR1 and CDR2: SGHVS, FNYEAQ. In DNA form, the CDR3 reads TGTGCCAGCAGCTTAGGCCCAACTAGCGCCTACGAGCAGTACTTC. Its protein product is CASSLGPTSAYEQYF.

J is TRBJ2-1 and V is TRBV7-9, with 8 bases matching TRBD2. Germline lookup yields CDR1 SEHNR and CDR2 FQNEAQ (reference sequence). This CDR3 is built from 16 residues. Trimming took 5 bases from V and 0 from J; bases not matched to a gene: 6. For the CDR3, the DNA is TGTGCCAGCAGCGGAACTAGCGGCATCTCCTACAATGAGCAGTTCTTC. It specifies CASSGTSGISYNEQFF.

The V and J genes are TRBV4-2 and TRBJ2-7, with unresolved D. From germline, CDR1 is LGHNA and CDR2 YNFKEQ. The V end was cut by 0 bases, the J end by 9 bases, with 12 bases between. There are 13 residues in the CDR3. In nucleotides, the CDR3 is TGTGCCAGCAGCCAAGATTTGGCATTCTTGCAGTACTTC. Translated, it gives CASSQDLAFLQYF.

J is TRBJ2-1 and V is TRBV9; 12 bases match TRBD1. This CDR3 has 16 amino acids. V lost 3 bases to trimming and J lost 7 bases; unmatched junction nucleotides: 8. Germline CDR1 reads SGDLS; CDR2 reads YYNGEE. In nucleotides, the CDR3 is TGTGCCAGCAGCGGACGGGACAGGGGGCTCTTTAATGAGCAGTTCTTC. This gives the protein CASSGRDRGLFNEQFF.

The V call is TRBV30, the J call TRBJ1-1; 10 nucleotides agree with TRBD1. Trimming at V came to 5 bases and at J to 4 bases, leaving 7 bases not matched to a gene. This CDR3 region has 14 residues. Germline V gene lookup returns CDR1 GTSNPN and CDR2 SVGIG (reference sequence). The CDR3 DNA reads TGTGCCTGGCTACCGGGACAGGGGTTCACTGAAGCTTTCTTT. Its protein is CAWLPGQGFTEAFF.

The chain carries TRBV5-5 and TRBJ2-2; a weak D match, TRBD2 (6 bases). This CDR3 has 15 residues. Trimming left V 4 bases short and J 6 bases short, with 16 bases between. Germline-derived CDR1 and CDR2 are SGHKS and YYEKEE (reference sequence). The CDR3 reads CASSGLGGSAGELFF. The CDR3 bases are TGTGCCAGCAGCGGCCTTGGAGGGTCCGCCGGGGAGCTGTTTTTT.

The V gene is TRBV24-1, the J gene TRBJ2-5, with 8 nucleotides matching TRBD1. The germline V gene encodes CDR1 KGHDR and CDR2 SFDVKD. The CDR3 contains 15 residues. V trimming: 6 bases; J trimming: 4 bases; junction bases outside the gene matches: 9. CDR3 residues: CATSFDRGSGETQYF. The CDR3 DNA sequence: TGTGCCACCAGTTTCGACAGGGGCTCCGGAGAGACCCAGTACTTC.

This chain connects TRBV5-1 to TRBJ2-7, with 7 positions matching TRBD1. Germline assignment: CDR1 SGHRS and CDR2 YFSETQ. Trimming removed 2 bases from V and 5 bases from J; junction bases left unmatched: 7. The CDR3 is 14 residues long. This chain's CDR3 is CASSLPRGSNEQYF. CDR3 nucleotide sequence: TGCGCCAGCAGCTTACCCAGGGGGTCCAACGAGCAGTACTTC.

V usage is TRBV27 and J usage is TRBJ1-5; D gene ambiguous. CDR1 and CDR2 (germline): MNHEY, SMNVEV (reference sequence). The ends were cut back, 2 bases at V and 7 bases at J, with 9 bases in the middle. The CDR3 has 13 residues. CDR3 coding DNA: TGTGCCAGCAGTTTAGGAGCGGTCCAGCCCCAGCATTTT. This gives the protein CASSLGAVQPQHF.

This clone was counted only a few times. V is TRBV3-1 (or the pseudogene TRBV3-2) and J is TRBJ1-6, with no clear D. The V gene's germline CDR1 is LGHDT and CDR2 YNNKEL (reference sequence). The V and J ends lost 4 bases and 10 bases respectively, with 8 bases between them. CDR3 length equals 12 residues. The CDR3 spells CASSPPRSPLHF. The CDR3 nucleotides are TGTGCCAGCAGCCCACCCAGGTCACCCCTCCACTTT.